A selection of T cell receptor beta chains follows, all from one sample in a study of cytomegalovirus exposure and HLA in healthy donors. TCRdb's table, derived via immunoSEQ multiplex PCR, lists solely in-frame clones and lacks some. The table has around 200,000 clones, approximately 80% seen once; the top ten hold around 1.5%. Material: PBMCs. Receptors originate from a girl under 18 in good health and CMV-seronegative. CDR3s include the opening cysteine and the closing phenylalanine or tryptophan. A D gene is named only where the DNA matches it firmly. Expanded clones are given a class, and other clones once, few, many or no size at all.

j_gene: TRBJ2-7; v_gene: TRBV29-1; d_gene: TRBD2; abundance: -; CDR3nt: TGCAGCGTTGAACCGGGACTAGCGGGCGAGCAGTACTTC; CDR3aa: CSVEPGLAGEQYF
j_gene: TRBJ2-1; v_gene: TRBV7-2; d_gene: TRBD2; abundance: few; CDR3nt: TGTGCCAGCAGCTTAGTACCAGCGGGGATTGGAGAGCAGTTCTTC; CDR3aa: CASSLVPAGIGEQFF
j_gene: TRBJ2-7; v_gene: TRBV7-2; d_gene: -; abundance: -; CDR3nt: TGTGCCAGCAGCTTGACTGCTCCCTCCTCCTACGAGCAGTACTTC; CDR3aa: CASSLTAPSSYEQYF
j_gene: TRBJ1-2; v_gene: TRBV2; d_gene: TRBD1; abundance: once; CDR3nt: TGTGCCGGTATTACAAACAGGGGGAGAGGCTACACCTTC; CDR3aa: CAGITNRGRGYTF
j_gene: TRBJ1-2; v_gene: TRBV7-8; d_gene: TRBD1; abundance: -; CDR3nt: TGTGCCAGCAGCTTAGGTTCGACAGGGCTTTATGGCTACACCTTC; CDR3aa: CASSLGSTGLYGYTF
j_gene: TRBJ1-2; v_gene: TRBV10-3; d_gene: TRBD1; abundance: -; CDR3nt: TGTGCCATCAGTGAGTCGACTCGCAGGGGGCCTTATGGCTACACCTTC; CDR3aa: CAISESTRRGPYGYTF
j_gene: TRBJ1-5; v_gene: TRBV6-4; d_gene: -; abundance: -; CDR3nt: TGTGCCAGCAGTGACTCGTCTAATCAGCCCCAGCATTTT; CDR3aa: CASSDSSNQPQHF
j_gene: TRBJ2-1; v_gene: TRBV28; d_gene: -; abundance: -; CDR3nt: TGTGCCAGCAGTAAAGGGGGTGTAGATGAGCAGTTCTTC; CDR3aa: CASSKGGVDEQFF
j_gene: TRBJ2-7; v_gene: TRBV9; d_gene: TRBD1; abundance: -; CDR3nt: TGTGCCAGCAGCGTCGGGGGACAGGGATCTTACGAGCAGTACTTC; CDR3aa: CASSVGGQGSYEQYF
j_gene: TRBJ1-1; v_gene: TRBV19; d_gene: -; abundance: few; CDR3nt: TGTGCCAGTAGTGGACATATGAACACTGAAGCTTTCTTT; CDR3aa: CASSGHMNTEAFF
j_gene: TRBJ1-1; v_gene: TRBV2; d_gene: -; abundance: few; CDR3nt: TGTGCCAGTACGATTAGGGTCAGGGATGCTTTCTTT; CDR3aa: CASTIRVRDAFF
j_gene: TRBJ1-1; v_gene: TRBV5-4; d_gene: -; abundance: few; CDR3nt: TGTGCCAGCAGCTTAAGTGGCATTGCTGAAGCTTTCTTT; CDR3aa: CASSLSGIAEAFF
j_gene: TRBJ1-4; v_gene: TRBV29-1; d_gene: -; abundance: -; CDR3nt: TGCAGCGTTGAAGATCTTCAGGGGCCGGATGAAAAACTGTTTTTT; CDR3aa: CSVEDLQGPDEKLFF
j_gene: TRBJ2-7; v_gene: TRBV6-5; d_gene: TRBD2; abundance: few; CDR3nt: TGTGCCAGCAGGTCGGGACTAGCATCTTACGAGCAGTACTTC; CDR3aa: CASRSGLASYEQYF
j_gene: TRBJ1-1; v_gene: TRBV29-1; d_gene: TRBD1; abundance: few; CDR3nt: TGCAGCGTTGTCGGGACAGCTAACACTGAAGCTTTCTTT; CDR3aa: CSVVGTANTEAFF
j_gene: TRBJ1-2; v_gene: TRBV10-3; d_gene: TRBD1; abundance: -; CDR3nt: TGTGCCATCAGTGATCAGGGGGCTCGAGGCTACACCTTC; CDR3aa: CAISDQGARGYTF
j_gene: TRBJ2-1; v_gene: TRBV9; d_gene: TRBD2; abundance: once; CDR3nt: TGTGCCAGCAGCGTAGCGTTGCTAGCGGGGGGGAATGAGCAGTTCTTC; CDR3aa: CASSVALLAGGNEQFF
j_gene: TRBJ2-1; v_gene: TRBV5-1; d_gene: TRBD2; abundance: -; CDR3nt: TGCGCCAGCAGCTTGGGACTAGCGGGGGTCAATGAGCAGTTCTTC; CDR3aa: CASSLGLAGVNEQFF
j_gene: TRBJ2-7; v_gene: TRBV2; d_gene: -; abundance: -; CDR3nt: TGTGCCAGCAGGGGGGACACGTACTCCTACGAGCAGTACTTC; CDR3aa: CASRGDTYSYEQYF
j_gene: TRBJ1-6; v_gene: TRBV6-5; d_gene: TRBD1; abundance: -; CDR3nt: TGTGCCAGCAGTTACGGGGGACAGGGGAATTCACCCCTCCACTTT; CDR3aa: CASSYGGQGNSPLHF
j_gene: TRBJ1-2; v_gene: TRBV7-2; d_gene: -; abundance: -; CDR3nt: TGTGCCAGCAGCCTATCGACAAGGGGATCCTATGGCTACACCTTC; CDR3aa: CASSLSTRGSYGYTF
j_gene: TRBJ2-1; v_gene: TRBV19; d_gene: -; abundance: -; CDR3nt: TGTGCCAGTAGTATAGGCCCCGTGGTGGGGACTGACAATGAGCAGTTCTTC; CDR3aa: CASSIGPVVGTDNEQFF
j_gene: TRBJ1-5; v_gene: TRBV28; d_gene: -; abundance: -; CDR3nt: TGTGCCAGCCGGAACACACCGAAAGGGGTAGCTCAGCCCCAGCATTTT; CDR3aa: CASRNTPKGVAQPQHF
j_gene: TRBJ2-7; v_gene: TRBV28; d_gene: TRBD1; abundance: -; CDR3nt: TGTGCCAGCACCGGGACAGCTCTTTACGAGCAGTACTTC; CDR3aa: CASTGTALYEQYF